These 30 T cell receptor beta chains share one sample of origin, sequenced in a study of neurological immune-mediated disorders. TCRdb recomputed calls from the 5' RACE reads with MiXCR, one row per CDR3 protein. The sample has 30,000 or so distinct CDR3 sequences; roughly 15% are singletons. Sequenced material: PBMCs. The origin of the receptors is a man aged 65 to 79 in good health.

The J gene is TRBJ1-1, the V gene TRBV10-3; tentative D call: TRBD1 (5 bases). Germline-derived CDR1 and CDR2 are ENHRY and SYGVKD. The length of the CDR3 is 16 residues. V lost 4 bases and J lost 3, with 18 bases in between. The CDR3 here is CAISAQGGGTDTEAFF. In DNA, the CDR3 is TGTGCCATCAGTGCCCAGGGTGGAGGGACGGACACTGAAGCTTTCTTT.

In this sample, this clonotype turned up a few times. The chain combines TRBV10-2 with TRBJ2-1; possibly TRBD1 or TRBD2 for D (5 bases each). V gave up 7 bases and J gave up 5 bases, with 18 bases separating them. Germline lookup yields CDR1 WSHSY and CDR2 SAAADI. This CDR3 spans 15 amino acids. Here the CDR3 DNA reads TGCGCCAGCATTCCACCGGGACGATCGGACAATGAGCAGTTCTTC. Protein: CASIPPGRSDNEQFF.

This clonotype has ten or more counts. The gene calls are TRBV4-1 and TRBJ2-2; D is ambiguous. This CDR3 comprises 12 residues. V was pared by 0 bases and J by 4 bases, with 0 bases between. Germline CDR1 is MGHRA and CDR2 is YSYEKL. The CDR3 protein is CASSQDTGELFF. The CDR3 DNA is TGCGCCAGCAGCCAAGACACCGGGGAGCTGTTTTTT.

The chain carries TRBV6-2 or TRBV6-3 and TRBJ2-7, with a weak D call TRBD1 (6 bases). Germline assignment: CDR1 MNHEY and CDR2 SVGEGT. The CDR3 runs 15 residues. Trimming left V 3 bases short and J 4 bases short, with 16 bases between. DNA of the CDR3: TGTGCCAGCAGTTATAAGCGACAGGCCGTTTACGAGCAGTACTTC. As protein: CASSYKRQAVYEQYF.

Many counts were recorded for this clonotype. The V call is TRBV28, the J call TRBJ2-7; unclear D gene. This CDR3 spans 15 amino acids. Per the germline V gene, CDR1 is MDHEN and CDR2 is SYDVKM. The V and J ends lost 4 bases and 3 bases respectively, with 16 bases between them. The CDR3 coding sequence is TGTGCCAGCAGTTCCCCGGACCTTAAGGTCTACGAGCAGTACTTC. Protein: CASSSPDLKVYEQYF.

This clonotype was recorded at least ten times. The CDR3 is CSVDFYSGVSTEAFF. The CDR3 nucleotides read TGCAGCGTTGATTTTTACTCAGGCGTGAGCACTGAAGCTTTCTTT. The chain uses TRBV29-1 and TRBJ1-1; D is unclear. This CDR3 has 15 amino acids. V was clipped by 3 bases and J by 4 bases, with 18 bases between them. Germline V gene sequence: CDR1 SQVTM, CDR2 ANQGSEA.

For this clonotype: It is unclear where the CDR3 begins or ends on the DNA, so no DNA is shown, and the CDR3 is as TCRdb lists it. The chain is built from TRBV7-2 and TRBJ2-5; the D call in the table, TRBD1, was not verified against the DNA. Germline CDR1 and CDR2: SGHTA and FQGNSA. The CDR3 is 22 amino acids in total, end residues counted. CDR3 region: CASSFYICSAIPRGAGQETQYF.

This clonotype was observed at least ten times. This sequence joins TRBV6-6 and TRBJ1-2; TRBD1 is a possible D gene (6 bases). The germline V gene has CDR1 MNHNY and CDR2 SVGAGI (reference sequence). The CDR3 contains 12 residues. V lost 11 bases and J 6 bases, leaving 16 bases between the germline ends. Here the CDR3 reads CASRDTVNGYTF. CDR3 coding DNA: TGTGCCTCCCGGGACACCGTAAATGGCTACACCTTC.

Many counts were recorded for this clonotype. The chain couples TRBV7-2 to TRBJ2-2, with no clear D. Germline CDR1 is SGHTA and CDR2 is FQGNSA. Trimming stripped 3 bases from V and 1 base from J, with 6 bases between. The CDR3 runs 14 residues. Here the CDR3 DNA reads TGTGCCAGCAGCTTCCTTCTGAACACCGGGGAGCTGTTTTTT. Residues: CASSFLLNTGELFF.

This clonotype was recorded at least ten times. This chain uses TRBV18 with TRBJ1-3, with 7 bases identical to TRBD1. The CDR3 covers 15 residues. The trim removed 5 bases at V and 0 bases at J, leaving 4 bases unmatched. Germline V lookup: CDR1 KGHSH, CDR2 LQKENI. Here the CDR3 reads CASSSTGDSGNTIYF. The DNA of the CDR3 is TGTGCCAGCTCATCAACAGGGGACTCTGGAAACACCATATATTTT.

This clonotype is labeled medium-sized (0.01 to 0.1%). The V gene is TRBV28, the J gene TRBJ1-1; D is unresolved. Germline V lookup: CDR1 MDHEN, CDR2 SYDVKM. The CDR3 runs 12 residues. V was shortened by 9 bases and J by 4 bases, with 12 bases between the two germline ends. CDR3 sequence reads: CASSVSSTEAFF. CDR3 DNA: TGTGCCAGTTCGGTTTCGAGCACTGAAGCTTTCTTT.

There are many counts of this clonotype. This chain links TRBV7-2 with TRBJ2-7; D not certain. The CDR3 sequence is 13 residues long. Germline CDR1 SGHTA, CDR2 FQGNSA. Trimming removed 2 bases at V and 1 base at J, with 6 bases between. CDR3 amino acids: CASSLPESYEQYF. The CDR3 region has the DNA TGTGCCAGCAGCTTACCGGAATCCTACGAGCAGTACTTC.

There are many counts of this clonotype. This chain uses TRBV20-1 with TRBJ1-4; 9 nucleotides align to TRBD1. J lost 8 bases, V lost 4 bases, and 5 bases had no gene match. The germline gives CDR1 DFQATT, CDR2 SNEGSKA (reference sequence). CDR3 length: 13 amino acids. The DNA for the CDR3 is TGCAGTGCTAATAGACAGGGGGGCGAAAAACTGTTTTTT. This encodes CSANRQGGEKLFF.

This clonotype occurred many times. The CDR3 DNA follows: TGTGCCAGCAGGGGACAGGGTAGCTCCTACGAGCAGTACTTC. It translates to CASRGQGSSYEQYF. This chain uses TRBV28 with TRBJ2-7; TRBD1 aligns across 9 bases. CDR1 and CDR2 (germline): MDHEN, SYDVKM. CDR3 length equals 14 residues. With 6 bases clipped from V and 0 bases from J, the junction kept 3 bases outside the gene matches.

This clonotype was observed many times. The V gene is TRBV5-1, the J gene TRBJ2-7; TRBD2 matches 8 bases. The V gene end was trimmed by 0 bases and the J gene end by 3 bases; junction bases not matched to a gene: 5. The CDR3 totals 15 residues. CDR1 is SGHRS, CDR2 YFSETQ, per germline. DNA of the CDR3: TGCGCCAGCAGCTTGGACGGGGGGGTTTACTACGAGCAGTACTTC. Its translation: CASSLDGGVYYEQYF.

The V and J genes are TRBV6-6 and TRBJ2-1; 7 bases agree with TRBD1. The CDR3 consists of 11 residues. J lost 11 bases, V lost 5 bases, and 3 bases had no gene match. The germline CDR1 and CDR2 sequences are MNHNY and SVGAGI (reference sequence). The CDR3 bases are TGTGCCAGCAGTGACAGGGATCAGCAGTTCTTC. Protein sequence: CASSDRDQQFF.

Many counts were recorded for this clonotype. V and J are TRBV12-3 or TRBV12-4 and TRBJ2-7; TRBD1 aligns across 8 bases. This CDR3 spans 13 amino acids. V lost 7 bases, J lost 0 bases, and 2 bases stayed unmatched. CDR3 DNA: TGTGCCAGCAAAGGACAGGGCTCCTACGAGCAGTACTTC. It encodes CASKGQGSYEQYF.

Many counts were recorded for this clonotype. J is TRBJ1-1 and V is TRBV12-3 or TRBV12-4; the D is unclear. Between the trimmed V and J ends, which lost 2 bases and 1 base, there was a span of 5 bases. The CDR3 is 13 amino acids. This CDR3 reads CASSLNRNTEAFF. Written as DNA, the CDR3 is TGTGCCAGCAGTTTAAATAGGAACACTGAAGCTTTCTTT.

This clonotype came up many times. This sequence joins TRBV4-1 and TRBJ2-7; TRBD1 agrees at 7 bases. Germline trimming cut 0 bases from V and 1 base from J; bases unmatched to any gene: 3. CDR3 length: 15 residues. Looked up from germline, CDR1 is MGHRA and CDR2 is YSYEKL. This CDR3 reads CASSQEAGGSYEQYF. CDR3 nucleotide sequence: TGCGCCAGCAGCCAAGAGGCAGGGGGTTCCTACGAGCAGTACTTC.

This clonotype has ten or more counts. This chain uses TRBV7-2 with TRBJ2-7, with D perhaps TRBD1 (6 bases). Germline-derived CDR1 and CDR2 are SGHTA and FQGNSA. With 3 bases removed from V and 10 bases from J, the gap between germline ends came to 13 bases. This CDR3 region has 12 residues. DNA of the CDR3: TGTGCCAGCAGCTTTTGGACAGAGGGCCAGTACTTC. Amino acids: CASSFWTEGQYF.

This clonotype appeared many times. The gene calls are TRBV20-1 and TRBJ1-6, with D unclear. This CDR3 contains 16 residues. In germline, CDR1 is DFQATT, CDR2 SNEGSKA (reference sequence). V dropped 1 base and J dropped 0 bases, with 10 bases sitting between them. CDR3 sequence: CSARVHGSSYNSPLHF. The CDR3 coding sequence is TGCAGTGCTAGAGTACACGGAAGCTCCTATAATTCACCCCTCCACTTT.

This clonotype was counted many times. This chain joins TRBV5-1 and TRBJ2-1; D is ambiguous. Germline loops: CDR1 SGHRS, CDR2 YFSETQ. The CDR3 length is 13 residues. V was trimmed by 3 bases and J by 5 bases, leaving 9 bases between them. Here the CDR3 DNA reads TGCGCCAGCAGCTCAAACATAGACAATGAGCAGTTCTTC. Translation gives CASSSNIDNEQFF. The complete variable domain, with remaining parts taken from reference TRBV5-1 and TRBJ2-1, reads KAGVTQTPRYLIKTRGQQVTLSCSPISGHRSVSWYQQTPGQGLQFLFEYFSETQRNKGNFPGRFSGRQFSNSRSEMNVSTLELGDSALYLCASSSNIDNEQFFGPGTRLTVL.

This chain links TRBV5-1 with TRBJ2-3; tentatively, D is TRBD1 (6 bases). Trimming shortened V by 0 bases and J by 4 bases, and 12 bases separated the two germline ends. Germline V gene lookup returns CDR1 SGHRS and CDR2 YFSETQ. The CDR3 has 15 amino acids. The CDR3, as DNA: TGCGCCAGCAGCTTGGGACAGGACAAGTCAGATACGCAGTATTTT. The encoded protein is CASSLGQDKSDTQYF. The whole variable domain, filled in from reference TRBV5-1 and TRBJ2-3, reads KAGVTQTPRYLIKTRGQQVTLSCSPISGHRSVSWYQQTPGQGLQFLFEYFSETQRNKGNFPGRFSGRQFSNSRSEMNVSTLELGDSALYLCASSLGQDKSDTQYFGPGTRLTVL.

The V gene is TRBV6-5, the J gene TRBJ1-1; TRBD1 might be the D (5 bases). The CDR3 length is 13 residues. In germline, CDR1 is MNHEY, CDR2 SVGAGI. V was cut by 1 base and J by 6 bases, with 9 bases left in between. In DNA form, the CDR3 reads TGTGCCAGCAGTTACTTCGGGGACCCTGAAGCTTTCTTT. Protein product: CASSYFGDPEAFF.

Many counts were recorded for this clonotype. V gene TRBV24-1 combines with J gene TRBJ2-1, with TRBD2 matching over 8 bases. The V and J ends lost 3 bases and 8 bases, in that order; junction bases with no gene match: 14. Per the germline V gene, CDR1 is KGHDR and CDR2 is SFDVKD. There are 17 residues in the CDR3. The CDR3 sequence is CATSDPPSGTRVYEQFF. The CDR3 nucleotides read TGTGCCACCAGTGATCCACCCTCCGGGACTAGAGTTTATGAGCAGTTCTTC.

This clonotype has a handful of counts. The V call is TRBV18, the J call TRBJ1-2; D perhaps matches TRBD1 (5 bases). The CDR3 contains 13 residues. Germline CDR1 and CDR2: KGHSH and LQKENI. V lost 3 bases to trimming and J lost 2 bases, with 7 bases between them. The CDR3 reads CASSPGPNYGYTF. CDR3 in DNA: TGTGCCAGCTCACCGGGACCGAACTATGGCTACACCTTC.

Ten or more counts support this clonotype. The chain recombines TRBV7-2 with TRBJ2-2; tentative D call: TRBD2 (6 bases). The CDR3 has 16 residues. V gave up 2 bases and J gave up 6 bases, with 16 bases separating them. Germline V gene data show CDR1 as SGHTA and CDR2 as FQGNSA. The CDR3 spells CASSLSGTTGAGELFF. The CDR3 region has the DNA TGTGCCAGCAGCTTATCCGGGACCACGGGGGCCGGGGAGCTGTTTTTT.

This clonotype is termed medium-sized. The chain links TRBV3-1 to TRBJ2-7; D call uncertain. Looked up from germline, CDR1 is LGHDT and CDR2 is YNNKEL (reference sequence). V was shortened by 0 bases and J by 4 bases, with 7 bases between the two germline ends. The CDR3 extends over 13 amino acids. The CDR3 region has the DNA TGTGCCAGCAGCCAAGATGTGAGATACGAGCAGTACTTC. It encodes CASSQDVRYEQYF.

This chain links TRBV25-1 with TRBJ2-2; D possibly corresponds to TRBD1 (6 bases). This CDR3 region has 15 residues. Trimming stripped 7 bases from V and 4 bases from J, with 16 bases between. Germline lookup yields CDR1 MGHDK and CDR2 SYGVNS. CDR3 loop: CASIPETGFTGELFF. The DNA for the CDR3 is TGTGCCAGCATACCCGAGACAGGCTTCACCGGGGAGCTGTTTTTT.

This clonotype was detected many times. The CDR3 is CASWIYGYTF. The CDR3 DNA follows: TGCGCCAGCTGGATCTATGGCTACACCTTC. This chain connects TRBV4-1 to TRBJ1-2, with D unclear. V was trimmed by 8 bases and J by 4 bases, leaving 5 bases between them. The germline gives CDR1 MGHRA, CDR2 YSYEKL. The CDR3 sequence is 10 residues long.